What follows are 13 T cell receptor beta chains derived from one specimen sequenced in a study of blood T cell repertoires in COVID-19. The table came from immunoSEQ multiplex PCR; TCRdb's copy has only in-frame clones and leaves some out. The sample carries roughly 150,000 clones, roughly 91% recorded once. Sequenced input: peripheral blood. The receptor set was obtained from a man between 18 and 35 years old with acute or convalescent COVID-19.

This chain uses TRBV12-3 or TRBV12-4 with TRBJ1-2; D ambiguous. The CDR3 consists of 13 residues. Trimming removed 6 bases at V and 6 bases at J, with 14 bases between. The CDR3 DNA reads TGTGCCAGCAGCCCTGGGGAGGAACATGGCTACACCTTC. It translates to CASSPGEEHGYTF.

This clone was seen once. This chain uses TRBV5-1 with TRBJ2-5; a possible D gene is TRBD1 (5 bases). V lost 2 bases to trimming and J lost 1 base, with 9 bases between them. CDR1 SGHRS and CDR2 YFSETQ come from the germline V gene. This CDR3 region has 14 residues. The CDR3 protein is CASSLDRVQETQYF. As DNA, the CDR3 is TGCGCCAGCAGCTTAGACAGAGTCCAAGAGACCCAGTACTTC.

The chain recombines TRBV7-9 with TRBJ1-1, with 7 bases aligning to TRBD1. CDR3 length equals 14 residues. Trimming took 2 bases from V and 4 from J; bases not matched to a gene: 4. Germline values: CDR1 SEHNR, CDR2 FQNEAQ (reference sequence). CDR3 loop: CASSLRGGSTEAFF. CDR3 coding DNA: TGTGCCAGCAGCTTACGAGGGGGCAGCACTGAAGCTTTCTTT.

To note about this clone: The sample has other DNA sequences that encode this CDR3 too. The chain couples TRBV7-9 to TRBJ2-7; tentative D call: TRBD2 (6 bases). The CDR3 has 14 residues. CDR1 and CDR2 from the germline V gene are SEHNR and FQNEAQ (reference sequence). Trimming stripped 3 bases from V and 2 bases from J, with 11 bases between. CDR3 bases: TGTGCCAGCAGCTTGTCCGGGGGAGCCTACGAGCAGTACTTC. Its translation: CASSLSGGAYEQYF.

The chain combines TRBV2 with TRBJ1-1, with 7 bases that match TRBD1. The CDR3 is 14 residues long. CDR1 and CDR2 (germline): SNHLY, FYNNEI. V was pared by 7 bases and J by 1 base, with 6 bases of the junction left unmatched. The CDR3 DNA reads as TGTGCCAGCACCCGACAGGGTGGGAACACTGAAGCTTTCTTT. Protein product: CASTRQGGNTEAFF.

V usage is TRBV29-1 and J usage is TRBJ1-5, with D uncertain. The germline V gene has CDR1 SQVTM and CDR2 ANQGSEA. The CDR3 spans 12 residues. V lost 6 bases, J lost 3 bases, and 9 bases lay in between. Written as DNA, the CDR3 is TGCAGCGTGAGGCAAAACAATCAGCCCCAGCATTTT. Protein: CSVRQNNQPQHF.

This clone appeared a few times. The chain links TRBV15 to TRBJ2-5; 8 nucleotides align to TRBD1. From germline, CDR1 is LNHNV and CDR2 YYDKDF (reference sequence). J lost 1 base, V lost 5 bases, and 6 bases had no gene match. The CDR3 totals 15 residues. CDR3 sequence reads: CATSPRTGLQETQYF. As DNA, the CDR3 is TGTGCCACCAGCCCCAGGACAGGGCTCCAAGAGACCCAGTACTTC.

This chain connects TRBV20-1 to TRBJ1-6; 9 nucleotides align to TRBD1. V gave up 3 bases and J gave up 7 bases; unmatched junction bases: 4. Germline V gene data show CDR1 as DFQATT and CDR2 as SNEGSKA (reference sequence). This CDR3 region has 14 residues. This CDR3 is CSASRDRENSPLHF. The CDR3, as DNA: TGCAGTGCTAGTCGGGACAGGGAGAATTCACCCCTCCACTTT.

Turning to this clone: This same CDR3 is encoded by further DNA sequences in the sample. The chain uses TRBV5-4 and TRBJ2-7; the D gene is possibly TRBD1 (5 bases). V shed 5 bases and J shed 0 bases, with 9 bases lying between them. This CDR3 is 13 amino acids long. Germline CDR1 and CDR2: SGHNT and YYREEE (reference sequence). The CDR3 DNA is TGTGCCAGCAGTCCCGACAGCTCCTACGAGCAGTACTTC. Protein product: CASSPDSSYEQYF.

The V and J genes are TRBV19 and TRBJ1-5, with D tentatively TRBD1 (5 bases). The CDR3 runs to 15 residues. V was shortened by 4 bases and J by 7 bases, with 17 bases between the two germline ends. Germline loops: CDR1 LNHDA, CDR2 SQIVND (reference sequence). CDR3 in amino acids: CASSTDGGTGQPQHF. The DNA of the CDR3 is TGTGCCAGTAGTACAGATGGGGGGACGGGGCAGCCCCAGCATTTT.

This sequence joins TRBV2 and TRBJ2-5; 12 bases match TRBD2. Per germline, CDR1 SNHLY and CDR2 FYNNEI. V lost 6 bases, J lost 3 bases, and 5 bases stayed unmatched. The CDR3 runs 15 residues. Here the CDR3 reads CASSHRLAGEETQYF. In nucleotides, the CDR3 is TGTGCCAGCAGCCACAGACTAGCGGGAGAAGAGACCCAGTACTTC.

The CDR3 here is CASSPKGTGNGYTF. The CDR3 nucleotides read TGTGCCAGCTCACCAAAAGGGACAGGGAATGGCTACACCTTC. This chain joins TRBV18 and TRBJ1-2; 9 bases are shared with TRBD1. The CDR3 runs 14 residues. Germline V CDR1 and CDR2: KGHSH, LQKENI. V lost 2 bases to trimming and J lost 6 bases; unmatched junction nucleotides: 4. Full variable domain (remainder filled in from reference TRBV18 and TRBJ1-2): NAGVMQNPRHLVRRRGQEARLRCSPMKGHSHVYWYRQLPEEGLKFMVYLQKENIIDESGMPKERFSAEFPKEGPSILRIQQVVRGDSAAYFCASSPKGTGNGYTFGSGTRLTVV.

The chain combines TRBV2 with TRBJ1-5; 8 bases align to TRBD1. This CDR3 spans 15 amino acids. V lost 4 bases to trimming and J lost 2 bases; unmatched junction nucleotides: 4. Germline CDR1 SNHLY, CDR2 FYNNEI. The CDR3 DNA follows: TGTGCCAGCAGTGGGGGACAGGCGGGCAATCAGCCCCAGCATTTT. This encodes CASSGGQAGNQPQHF.